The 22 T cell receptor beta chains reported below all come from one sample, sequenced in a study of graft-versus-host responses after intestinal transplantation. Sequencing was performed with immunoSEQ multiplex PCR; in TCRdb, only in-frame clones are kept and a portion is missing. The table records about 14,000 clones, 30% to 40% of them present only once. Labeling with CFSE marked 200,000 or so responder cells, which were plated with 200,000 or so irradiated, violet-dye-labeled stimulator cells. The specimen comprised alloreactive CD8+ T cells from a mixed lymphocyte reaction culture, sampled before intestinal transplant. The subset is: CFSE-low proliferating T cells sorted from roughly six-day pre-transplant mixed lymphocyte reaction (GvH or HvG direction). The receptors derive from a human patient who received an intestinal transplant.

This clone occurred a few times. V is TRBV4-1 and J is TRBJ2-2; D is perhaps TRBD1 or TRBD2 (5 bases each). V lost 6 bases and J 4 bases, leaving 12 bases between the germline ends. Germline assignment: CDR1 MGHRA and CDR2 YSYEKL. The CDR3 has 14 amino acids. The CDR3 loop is CASRFSGGTGELFF. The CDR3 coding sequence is TGCGCCAGCAGGTTTTCTGGGGGCACCGGGGAGCTGTTTTTT.

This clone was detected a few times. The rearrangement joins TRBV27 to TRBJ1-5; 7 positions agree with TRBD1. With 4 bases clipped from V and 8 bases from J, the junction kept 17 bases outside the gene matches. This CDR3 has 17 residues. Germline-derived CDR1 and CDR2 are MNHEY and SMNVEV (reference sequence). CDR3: CASSSIPLAGGGEPQHF. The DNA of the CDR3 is TGTGCCAGCAGTTCCATCCCTTTGGCAGGGGGAGGTGAGCCCCAGCATTTT.

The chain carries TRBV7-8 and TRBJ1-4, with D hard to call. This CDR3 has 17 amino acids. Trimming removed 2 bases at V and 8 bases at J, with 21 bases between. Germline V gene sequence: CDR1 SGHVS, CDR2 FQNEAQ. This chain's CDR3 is CASSLSSGSGVREKLFF. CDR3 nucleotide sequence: TGTGCCAGCAGCTTAAGTTCGGGTTCCGGGGTTCGGGAAAAACTGTTTTTT.

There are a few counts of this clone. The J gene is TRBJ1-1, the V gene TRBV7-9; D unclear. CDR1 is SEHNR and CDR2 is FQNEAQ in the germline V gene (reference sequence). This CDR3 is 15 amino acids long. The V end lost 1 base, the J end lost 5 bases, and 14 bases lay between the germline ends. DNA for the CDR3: TGTGCCAGCAGCTTAGAAGAAGGTGGGGAGACTGAAGCTTTCTTT. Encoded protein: CASSLEEGGETEAFF. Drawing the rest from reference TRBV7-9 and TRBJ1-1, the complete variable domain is DTGVSQNPRHKITKRGQNVTFRCDPISEHNRLYWYRQTLGQGPEFLTYFQNEAQLEKSRLLSDRFSAERPKGSFSTLEIQRTEQGDSAMYLCASSLEEGGETEAFFGQGTRLTVV.

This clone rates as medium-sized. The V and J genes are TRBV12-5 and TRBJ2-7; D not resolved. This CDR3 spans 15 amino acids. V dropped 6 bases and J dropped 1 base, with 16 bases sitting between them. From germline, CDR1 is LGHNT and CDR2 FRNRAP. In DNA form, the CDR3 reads TGTGCTAGTGGGGATGTGGGCTCTCAATCCTACGAGCAGTACTTC. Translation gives CASGDVGSQSYEQYF.

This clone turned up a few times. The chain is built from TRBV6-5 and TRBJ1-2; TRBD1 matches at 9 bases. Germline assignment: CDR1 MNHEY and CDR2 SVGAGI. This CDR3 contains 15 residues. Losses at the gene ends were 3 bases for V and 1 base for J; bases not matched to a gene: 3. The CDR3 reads CASSYRQGVNYGYTF. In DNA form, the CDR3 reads TGTGCCAGCAGTTATCGACAGGGGGTTAACTATGGCTACACCTTC.

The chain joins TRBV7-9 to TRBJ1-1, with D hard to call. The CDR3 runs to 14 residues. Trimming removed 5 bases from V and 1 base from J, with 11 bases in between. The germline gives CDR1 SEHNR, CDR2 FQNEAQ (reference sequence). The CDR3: CASSPAPTNTEAFF. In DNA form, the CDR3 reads TGTGCCAGCAGCCCGGCCCCGACGAACACTGAAGCTTTCTTT.

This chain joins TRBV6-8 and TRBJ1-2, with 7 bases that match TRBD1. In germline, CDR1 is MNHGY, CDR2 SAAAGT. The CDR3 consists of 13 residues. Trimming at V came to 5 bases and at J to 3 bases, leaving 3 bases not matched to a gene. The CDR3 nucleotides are TGTGCCAGCAGTACGGGACAGTACTATGGCTACACCTTC. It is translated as CASSTGQYYGYTF.

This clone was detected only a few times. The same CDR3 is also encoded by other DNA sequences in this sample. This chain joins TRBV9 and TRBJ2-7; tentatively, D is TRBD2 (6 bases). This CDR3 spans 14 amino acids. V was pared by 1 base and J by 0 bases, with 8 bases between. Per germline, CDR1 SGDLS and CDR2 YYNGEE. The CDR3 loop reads CASSVSGGSYEQYF. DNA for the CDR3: TGTGCCAGCAGCGTATCCGGGGGCTCCTACGAGCAGTACTTC.

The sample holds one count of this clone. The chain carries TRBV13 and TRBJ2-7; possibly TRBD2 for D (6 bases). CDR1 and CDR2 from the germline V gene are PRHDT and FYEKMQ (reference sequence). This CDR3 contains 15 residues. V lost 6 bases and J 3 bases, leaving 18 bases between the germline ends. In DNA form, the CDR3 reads TGTGCCAGCAGTGCGGGGCCCTACCGCAACTACGAGCAGTACTTC. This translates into CASSAGPYRNYEQYF.

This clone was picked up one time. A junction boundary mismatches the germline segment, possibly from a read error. The CDR3 protein is CASREVGNYGYTF. For the CDR3, the DNA is TGTGCCAGCAGGGAAGTGGGGAACTATGGCTACACCTTC. The J gene is TRBJ1-2, the V gene TRBV2, with unresolved D. Germline-derived CDR1 and CDR2 are SNHLY and FYNNEI. The CDR3 covers 13 residues.

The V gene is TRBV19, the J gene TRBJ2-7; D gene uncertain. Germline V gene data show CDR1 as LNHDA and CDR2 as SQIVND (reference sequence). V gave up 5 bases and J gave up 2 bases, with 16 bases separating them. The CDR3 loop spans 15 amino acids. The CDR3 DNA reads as TGTGCCAGTAGTCCCCATAGGTCCCCGCCCTACGAGCAGTACTTC. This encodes CASSPHRSPPYEQYF. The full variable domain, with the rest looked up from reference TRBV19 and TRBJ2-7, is DGGITQSPKYLFRKEGQNVTLSCEQNLNHDAMYWYRQDPGQGLRLIYYSQIVNDFQKGDIAEGYSVSREKKESFPLTVTSAQKNPTAFYLCASSPHRSPPYEQYFGPGTRLTVT.

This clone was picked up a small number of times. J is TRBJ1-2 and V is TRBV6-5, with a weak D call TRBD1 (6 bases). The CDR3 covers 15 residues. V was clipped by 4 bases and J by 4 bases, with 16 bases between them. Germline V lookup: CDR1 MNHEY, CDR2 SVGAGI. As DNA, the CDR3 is TGTGCCAGCAGTTTAGACGGGGGGGGCTTCTATGGCTACACCTTC. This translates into CASSLDGGGFYGYTF.

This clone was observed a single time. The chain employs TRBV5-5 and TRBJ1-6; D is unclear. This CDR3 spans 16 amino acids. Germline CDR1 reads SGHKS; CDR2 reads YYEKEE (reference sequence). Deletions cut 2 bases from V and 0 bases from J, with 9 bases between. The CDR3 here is CASSLWLSSYNSPLHF. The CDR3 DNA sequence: TGTGCCAGCAGCTTATGGCTAAGCTCCTATAATTCACCCCTCCACTTT.

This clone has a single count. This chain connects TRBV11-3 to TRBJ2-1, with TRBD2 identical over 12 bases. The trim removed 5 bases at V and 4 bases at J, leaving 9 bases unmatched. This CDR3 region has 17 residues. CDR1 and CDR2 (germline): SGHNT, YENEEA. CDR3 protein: CASSPWTSGVVYNEQFF. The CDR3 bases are TGTGCCAGCAGCCCCTGGACTAGCGGGGTGGTTTACAATGAGCAGTTCTTC.

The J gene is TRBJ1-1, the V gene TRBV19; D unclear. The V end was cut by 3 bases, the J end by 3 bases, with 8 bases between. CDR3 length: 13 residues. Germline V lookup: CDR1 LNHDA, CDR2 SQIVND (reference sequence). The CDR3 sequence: CASSMVEYTEAFF. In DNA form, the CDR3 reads TGTGCCAGTAGTATGGTCGAGTACACTGAAGCTTTCTTT.

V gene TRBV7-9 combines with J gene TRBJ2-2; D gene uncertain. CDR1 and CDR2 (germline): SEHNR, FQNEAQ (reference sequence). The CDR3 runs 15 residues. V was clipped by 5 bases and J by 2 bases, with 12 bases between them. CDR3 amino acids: CASSPTIGNTGELFF. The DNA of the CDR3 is TGTGCCAGCAGCCCTACGATAGGTAACACCGGGGAGCTGTTTTTT.

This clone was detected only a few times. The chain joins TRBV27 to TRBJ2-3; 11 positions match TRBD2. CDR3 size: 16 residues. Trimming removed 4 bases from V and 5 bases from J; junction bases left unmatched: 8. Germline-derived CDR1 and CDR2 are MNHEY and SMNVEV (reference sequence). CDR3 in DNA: TGTGCCAGCAGTTATAGCGGGGGGGCCAATGGAGATACGCAGTATTTT. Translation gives CASSYSGGANGDTQYF.

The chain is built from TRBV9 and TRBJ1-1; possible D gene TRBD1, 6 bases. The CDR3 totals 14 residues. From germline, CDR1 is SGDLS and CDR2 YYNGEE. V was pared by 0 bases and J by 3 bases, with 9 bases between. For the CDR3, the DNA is TGTGCCAGCAGCGTAGTAGCAGGGGACACTGAAGCTTTCTTT. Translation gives CASSVVAGDTEAFF.

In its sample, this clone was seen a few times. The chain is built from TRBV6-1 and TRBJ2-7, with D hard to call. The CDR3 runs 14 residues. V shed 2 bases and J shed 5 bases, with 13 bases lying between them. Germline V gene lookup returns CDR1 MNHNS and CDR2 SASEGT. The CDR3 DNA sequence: TGTGCCAGCAGTGAAAGGTGGGAAGTTGACGAGCAGTACTTC. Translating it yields CASSERWEVDEQYF.

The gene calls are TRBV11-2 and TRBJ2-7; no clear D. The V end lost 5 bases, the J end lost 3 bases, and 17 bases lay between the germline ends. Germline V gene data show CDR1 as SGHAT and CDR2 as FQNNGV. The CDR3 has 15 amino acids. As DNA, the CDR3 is TGTGCCAGCAGCCCCCCCGTAGGTCGGTACTACGAGCAGTACTTC. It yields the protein CASSPPVGRYYEQYF.

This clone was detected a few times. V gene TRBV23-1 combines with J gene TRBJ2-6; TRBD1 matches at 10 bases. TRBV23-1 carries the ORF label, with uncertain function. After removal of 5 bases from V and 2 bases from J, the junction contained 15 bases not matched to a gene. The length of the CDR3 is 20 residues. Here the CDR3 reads CASSFGTGVGPGTGANVLTF. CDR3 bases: TGCGCCAGCAGTTTTGGGACAGGGGTTGGGCCGGGGACTGGGGCCAACGTCCTGACTTTC.